A single sample gave rise to the 31 T cell receptor beta chains below, sequenced in a study of regulatory T cells in long-lasting Graves disease. This sample's time point: persistent/refractory GD, antithyroid drugs over 5 years with positive TRAb. RNA isolated from PBMCs was used to make the TCR library. Assembly of TCR beta libraries relied on iRepertoire HTBI primers together with Arm-PCR of CDR3 regions. TCRdb processed the multiplex PCR reads anew with MiXCR; each CDR3 protein has one entry. The sample yields 400,000 or so distinct CDR3 sequences, around 20% seen once. The specimen was peripheral blood mononuclear cells (PBMCs), collected when the disease was refractory, from a patient treated with antithyroid drugs. The receptors here all came from a female donor with Graves disease.

V gene TRBV29-1 combines with J gene TRBJ1-1; D not resolved. CDR3 length equals 15 residues. CDR1 SQVTM and CDR2 ANQGSEA come from the germline V gene. The ends were cut back, 4 bases at V and 0 bases at J, with 15 bases in the middle. The CDR3 is CSVGSKLRMNTEAFF. The CDR3 nucleotides are TGCAGCGTTGGGTCAAAACTTCGAATGAACACTGAAGCTTTCTTT. The full variable domain, completed using reference TRBV29-1 and TRBJ1-1, is SAVISQKPSRDICQRGTSLTIQCQVDSQVTMMFWYRQQPGQSLTLIATANQGSEATYESGFVIDKFPISRPNLTFSTLTVSNMSPEDSSIYLCSVGSKLRMNTEAFFGQGTRLTVV.

The chain has TRBV9 and TRBJ1-2; a possible D gene is TRBD1 (6 bases). The germline V gene encodes CDR1 SGDLS and CDR2 YYNGEE. V lost 4 bases and J lost 3, with 22 bases in between. The CDR3 runs 17 residues. This CDR3 is CASSFPHSGARYYGYTF. CDR3 nucleotides: TGTGCCAGCAGCTTTCCTCACTCGGGGGCGCGGTACTATGGCTACACCTTC. Complete variable domain (other parts from reference TRBV9 and TRBJ1-2): DSGVTQTPKHLITATGQRVTLRCSPRSGDLSVYWYQQSLDQGLQFLIQYYNGEERAKGNILERFSAQQFPDLHSELNLSSLELGDSALYFCASSFPHSGARYYGYTFGSGTRLTVV.

The rearrangement joins TRBV25-1 to TRBJ1-4; D is uncertain. This CDR3 comprises 17 residues. Trimming left V 8 bases short and J 0 bases short, with 19 bases between. Germline CDR1 MGHDK, CDR2 SYGVNS. CDR3 coding DNA: TGTGCCAGCTCGTCAGCCGGGGTCGGGGCAACTAATGAAAAACTGTTTTTT. It encodes CASSSAGVGATNEKLFF.

V usage is TRBV6-5 and J usage is TRBJ2-1; 11 nucleotides agree with TRBD2. V was clipped by 2 bases and J by 6 bases; unmatched bases: 0. Germline values: CDR1 MNHEY, CDR2 SVGAGI. The CDR3 sequence is 14 residues long. The chain's CDR3 is CASSYTSGSNEQFF. The CDR3 nucleotides read TGTGCCAGCAGTTACACTAGCGGGAGCAATGAGCAGTTCTTC.

This chain uses TRBV3-1 with TRBJ2-2, with 8 bases that match TRBD1. The CDR3 sequence is 15 residues long. Losses at the gene ends were 1 base for V and 6 bases for J; bases not matched to a gene: 4. Germline values: CDR1 LGHDT, CDR2 YNNKEL (reference sequence). The CDR3 coding sequence is TGTGCCAGCAGCCAAGTAGGACAGGGATCCGGGGAGCTGTTTTTT. It encodes CASSQVGQGSGELFF.

There are a few counts of this clonotype. The rearrangement uses TRBV29-1 and TRBJ1-6; D perhaps matches TRBD1 (6 bases). The CDR3 runs 13 residues. Trimming cost V 4 bases and J 9 bases, with 13 bases left between them. CDR1 is SQVTM, CDR2 ANQGSEA, per germline. CDR3 nucleotides: TGCAGCGTTGTTTTACAGGGCGGTTCACCCCTCCACTTT. Its translation is CSVVLQGGSPLHF.

The rearrangement uses TRBV12-3 or TRBV12-4 and TRBJ2-7; D call uncertain. The CDR3 sequence is 13 residues long. The V and J ends lost 5 bases and 3 bases respectively, with 11 bases between them. CDR3 bases: TGTGCCAGCAGTAAGGGAATCGTCTACGAGCAGTACTTC. This codes for CASSKGIVYEQYF.

This clonotype was seen only a few times. V is TRBV10-3 and J is TRBJ1-2; D unresolved. The germline CDR1 and CDR2 sequences are ENHRY and SYGVKD. This CDR3 comprises 13 residues. V was shortened by 3 bases and J by 6 bases, with 11 bases between the two germline ends. The CDR3 DNA reads as TGTGCCATCAGTGAAGATAGGGAGAATGGCTACACCTTC. Translating it yields CAISEDRENGYTF.

This clonotype has a handful of counts. The rearrangement links TRBV5-1 to TRBJ1-4; D is uncertain. The germline V and J ends were trimmed by 0 bases and 5 bases, with 5 bases remaining between them. Germline V gene data show CDR1 as SGHRS and CDR2 as YFSETQ. The CDR3 covers 13 residues. The CDR3 DNA sequence: TGCGCCAGCAGCTTGGACAGCAATGAAAAACTGTTTTTT. This codes for CASSLDSNEKLFF.

Ten or more counts support this clonotype. The rearrangement joins TRBV9 to TRBJ2-5; 8 nucleotides match TRBD1. Germline V gives CDR1 SGDLS, CDR2 YYNGEE. V lost 7 bases, J lost 5 bases, and 10 bases stayed unmatched. The CDR3 length is 14 residues. The CDR3: CASSPRTGRETQYF. The CDR3 coding sequence is TGTGCCAGCTCCCCCCGGACAGGGCGCGAGACCCAGTACTTC.

The chain is built from TRBV5-1 and TRBJ1-1; the D is unclear. The germline V and J ends were trimmed by 3 bases and 3 bases, with 21 bases remaining between them. Germline V gene data show CDR1 as SGHRS and CDR2 as YFSETQ. The CDR3 loop spans 17 amino acids. The DNA for the CDR3 is TGCGCCAGCAGCTCGGGCTGGTCGGACTTCTGGGACACTGAAGCTTTCTTT. Protein product: CASSSGWSDFWDTEAFF.

As for this clonotype: A much larger clone is a single base away; this may be a read error. The rearrangement uses TRBV6-1 and TRBJ1-1; TRBD1 matches 8 bases. The CDR3 runs to 16 residues. The germline V gene has CDR1 MNHNS and CDR2 SASEGT. V lost 6 bases and J lost 1; bases outside the gene matches: 10. The CDR3 reads CASRAETGASNTEAFF. The CDR3 nucleotides are TGTGCCAGCAGGGCCGAGACAGGGGCTTCGAACACTGAAGCTTTCTTT.

This clonotype was counted only a few times. V is TRBV18 and J is TRBJ1-1; 7 positions match TRBD1. The germline V gene has CDR1 KGHSH and CDR2 LQKENI. The V and J ends lost 2 bases and 12 bases, in that order; junction bases with no gene match: 6. This CDR3 spans 12 amino acids. Here the CDR3 DNA reads TGTGCCAGCTCACCAGTGACAGGGATGACTTTCTTT. This codes for CASSPVTGMTFF.

On this clonotype: This could be a read error, since a much larger clone is one nucleotide away. V usage is TRBV28 and J usage is TRBJ1-1, with a possible D match to TRBD1 (6 bases). This CDR3 spans 16 amino acids. In germline, CDR1 is MDHEN, CDR2 SYDVKM. The CDR3 loop reads CTSSYETGRMNTEAFF. The DNA of the CDR3 is TGTACCAGCAGTTATGAGACAGGCCGAATGAACACTGAAGCTTTCTTT.

The CDR3 protein is CASRFGLSGGPFEQYF. CDR3 nucleotides: TGCGCCAGCAGGTTTGGACTGTCGGGAGGGCCTTTCGAGCAGTACTTC. The chain recombines TRBV5-1 with TRBJ2-7; 8 bases agree with TRBD2. The germline V gene encodes CDR1 SGHRS and CDR2 YFSETQ. The CDR3 extends over 16 amino acids. J lost 6 bases, V lost 5 bases, and 16 bases had no gene match.

This clonotype was picked up a small number of times. The rearrangement uses TRBV15 and TRBJ1-5; TRBD1 is a possible D gene (5 bases). CDR1 and CDR2 from the germline V gene are LNHNV and YYDKDF (reference sequence). The CDR3 has 15 residues. The V gene lost 3 bases and the J gene lost 5 bases, with 14 bases spanning the gap. The CDR3 spells CATSSRDGVYQPQHF. Here the CDR3 DNA reads TGTGCCACCAGCAGTCGGGACGGCGTTTATCAGCCCCAGCATTTT.

This clonotype has ten or more counts. The chain combines TRBV7-6 with TRBJ1-1; perhaps TRBD1 as D (6 bases). Trimming removed 11 bases at V and 1 base at J, with 14 bases between. The CDR3 totals 13 residues. Germline V CDR1 and CDR2: SGHVS, FNYEAQ. The CDR3 DNA follows: TGTGCCTCCTCGGACAGATCGAACACTGAAGCTTTCTTT. This encodes CASSDRSNTEAFF.

This chain's CDR3 is CASRSDRNTEAFF. For the CDR3, the DNA is TGCGCCAGCAGATCGGACAGGAACACTGAAGCTTTCTTT. V usage is TRBV10-2 and J usage is TRBJ1-1; a possible D gene is TRBD1 (6 bases). Deletions cut 6 bases from V and 1 base from J, with 9 bases between. CDR3 size: 13 residues. The germline V gene encodes CDR1 WSHSY and CDR2 SAAADI.

In its sample, this clonotype was seen many times. V usage is TRBV11-2 and J usage is TRBJ1-1, with D unclear. The CDR3 is 12 amino acids. V lost 4 bases, J lost 5 bases, and 8 bases lay in between. Germline loops: CDR1 SGHAT, CDR2 FQNNGV. CDR3 coding DNA: TGTGCCAGCAGCTCAGCGCGAACTGAAGCTTTCTTT. Translated, it gives CASSSARTEAFF. The whole variable domain, remainder taken from reference TRBV11-2 and TRBJ1-1, is EAGVAQSPRYKIIEKRQSVAFWCNPISGHATLYWYQQILGQGPKLLIQFQNNGVVDDSQLPKDRFSAERLKGVDSTLKIQPAKLEDSAVYLCASSSARTEAFFGQGTRLTVV.

CDR3 sequence reads: CASRIQGASDTQYF. For the CDR3, the DNA is TGTGCCAGTCGAATCCAGGGGGCATCAGATACGCAGTATTTT. V usage is TRBV7-2 and J usage is TRBJ2-3, with 8 bases lining up with TRBD1. CDR1 and CDR2 from the germline V gene are SGHTA and FQGNSA. V lost 9 bases to trimming and J lost 4 bases; unmatched junction nucleotides: 9. The CDR3 extends over 14 amino acids.

This chain connects TRBV7-9 to TRBJ2-7, with 9 nucleotides matching TRBD2. V lost 5 bases and J lost 11; bases outside the gene matches: 7. In germline, CDR1 is SEHNR, CDR2 FQNEAQ (reference sequence). CDR3 length: 12 amino acids. The CDR3 here is CASSPLAGVKYF. DNA for the CDR3: TGTGCCAGCAGCCCTTTAGCGGGAGTAAAGTACTTC.

This clonotype has ten or more counts. The V call is TRBV12-3 or TRBV12-4, the J call TRBJ2-5; D is possibly TRBD1 (6 bases). Trimming removed 3 bases at V and 5 bases at J, with 13 bases between. This CDR3 contains 14 residues. In DNA, the CDR3 is TGTGCCAGCAGTTTGACGCAGGGGTGGGAGACCCAGTACTTC. The encoded protein is CASSLTQGWETQYF.

The V and J genes are TRBV20-1 and TRBJ1-4; no clear D. Germline V lookup: CDR1 DFQATT, CDR2 SNEGSKA (reference sequence). The CDR3 sequence is 11 residues long. This chain's CDR3 is CAVWGSEKLFF. CDR3 in DNA: TGCGCAGTCTGGGGTTCTGAAAAACTGTTTTTT.

This clonotype was detected only once. The chain is built from TRBV19 and TRBJ2-1; the D is unclear. The length of the CDR3 is 14 residues. The V end was cut by 4 bases, the J end by 0 bases, with 7 bases between. Germline V gene lookup returns CDR1 LNHDA and CDR2 SQIVND (reference sequence). CDR3 sequence reads: CASSTESSYNEQFF. The CDR3 bases are TGTGCCAGTAGTACGGAGAGCTCCTACAATGAGCAGTTCTTC.

In its sample, this clonotype was seen many times. J is TRBJ1-1 and V is TRBV28; 8 bases fit TRBD1. J lost 1 base, V lost 8 bases, and 6 bases had no gene match. Germline lookup yields CDR1 MDHEN and CDR2 SYDVKM. CDR3 length equals 14 residues. CDR3 loop: CASSTGAANTEAFF. CDR3 bases: TGTGCCAGCTCGACAGGGGCAGCGAACACTGAAGCTTTCTTT.

A few counts support this clonotype. The chain has TRBV29-1 and TRBJ1-2, with 8 nucleotides matching TRBD1. V trimming: 5 bases; J trimming: 4 bases; junction bases outside the gene matches: 6. The CDR3 extends over 13 amino acids. Germline V gene sequence: CDR1 SQVTM, CDR2 ANQGSEA. DNA for the CDR3: TGCAGCGTTATATTTACAGGGGGCTATGGCTACACCTTC. It codes for CSVIFTGGYGYTF.

The rearrangement uses TRBV4-1 and TRBJ1-4; the D gene is possibly TRBD1 (5 bases). The CDR3 has 18 residues. The germline CDR1 and CDR2 sequences are MGHRA and YSYEKL. The germline V and J ends were trimmed by 4 bases and 4 bases, with 22 bases remaining between them. The CDR3 loop reads CASSPAFGAFKYNEKLFF. The CDR3 DNA sequence: TGCGCCAGCAGCCCTGCTTTCGGGGCATTCAAATATAATGAAAAACTGTTTTTT.

This clonotype has at least ten counts. CDR3 DNA: TGTGCCAGCAGTTCTTCCAGGGGCCACCTCGCCGAGCAGTACTTC. Its translation is CASSSSRGHLAEQYF. The chain recombines TRBV28 with TRBJ2-7; D may be TRBD1 (6 bases). Per germline, CDR1 MDHEN and CDR2 SYDVKM. The CDR3 extends over 15 amino acids. Trimming cost V 4 bases and J 6 bases, with 19 bases left between them.

This clonotype was observed once. A much more abundant neighbour one base away suggests this may be a read error. The rearrangement links TRBV10-3 to TRBJ2-5, with D possibly being TRBD1 (6 bases). Germline loops: CDR1 ENHRY, CDR2 SYGVKD. The CDR3 has 13 residues. The CDR3 spells CAISGAGEEAQYF. As DNA, the CDR3 is TGTGCCATCAGTGGGGCAGGGGAAGAGGCCCAGTACTTC.

The chain uses TRBV25-1 and TRBJ1-4, with D maybe TRBD1 (5 bases). The CDR3 runs to 17 residues. The germline V and J ends were trimmed by 0 bases and 7 bases, with 18 bases remaining between them. Germline V gives CDR1 MGHDK, CDR2 SYGVNS. The CDR3 DNA reads TGTGCCAGCAGTGAATATCGTACCCAGGGTGTACGTGAAAAACTGTTTTTT. This codes for CASSEYRTQGVREKLFF.

The chain recombines TRBV7-2 with TRBJ2-7, with 11 bases aligning to TRBD1. Germline loops: CDR1 SGHTA, CDR2 FQGNSA. J lost 2 bases, V lost 4 bases, and 13 bases had no gene match. The CDR3 extends over 18 amino acids. The CDR3 region has the DNA TGTGCCAGCAGCTCATGGCTATTCGGGACAGGGGGGACCTACGAGCAGTACTTC. Amino acid sequence: CASSSWLFGTGGTYEQYF. The full variable domain, in which reference TRBV7-2 and TRBJ2-7 provide the parts outside the CDR3, is GAGVSQSPSNKVTEKGKDVELRCDPISGHTALYWYRQSLGQGLEFLIYFQGNSAPDKSGLPSDRFSAERTGGSVSTLTIQRTQQEDSAVYLCASSSWLFGTGGTYEQYFGPGTRLTVT.